This note documents a single T cell receptor (beta chain) sequence. Its cognate antigen is unknown. The CDR3 is 13 residues long. V was shortened by 6 bases and J by 1 base, with 9 bases between the two germline ends. The germline gives CDR1 SGHTA, CDR2 FQGNSA. From the 5' RACE reads, TCRdb called clonotypes with MiXCR, one entry per CDR3 protein. Here the sample spans about 620,000 distinct CDR3 sequences, about a sixth being singletons. The entry originates in a study of T-cell memory formation after mild COVID-19. Whole-study findings and limits: Contracting clones, day 15 to 85, had balanced CD4/CD8, and later expanders favored CD4+. Shrinking CD4+ clones resided mostly in CM and EM, and CD8+ ones in EMRA. Specificity for SARS-CoV-2 was not confirmed among the second-wave clones peaking on day 37.

The chain combines TRBV7-2 with TRBJ2-5; D remains unclear. Specimen: PBMCs or a T cell subset sorted from them (not recorded which). The source of this sequence is an adult woman who had mild COVID-19 (a few samples of this study predate the infection). Cell type and time point are not known. CDR3 sequence (DNA): TGTGCCAGCAGATATCCAACCCAAGAGACCCAGTACTTC. Protein: CASRYPTQETQYF.